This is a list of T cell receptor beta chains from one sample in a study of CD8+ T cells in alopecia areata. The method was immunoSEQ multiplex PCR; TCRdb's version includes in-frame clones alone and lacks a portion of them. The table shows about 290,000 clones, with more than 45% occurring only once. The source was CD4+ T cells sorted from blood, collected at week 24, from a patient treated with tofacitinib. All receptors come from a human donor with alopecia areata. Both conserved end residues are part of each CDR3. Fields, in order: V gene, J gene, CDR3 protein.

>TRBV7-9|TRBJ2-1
CASGPIGTLYNEQFF
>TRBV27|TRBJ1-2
CASSFYTGLNYGYTF
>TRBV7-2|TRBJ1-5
CASQGSSNQPQHF
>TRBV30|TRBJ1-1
CAWRRLGNTEAFF
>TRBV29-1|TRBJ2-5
CSVGVGGLGTQYF
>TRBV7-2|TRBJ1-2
CASSPTNDYGYTF
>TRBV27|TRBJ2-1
CASSPRDRGLYNEQFF
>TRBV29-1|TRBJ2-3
CSQTGADTQYF
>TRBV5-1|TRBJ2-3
CASSLGAGTGTDTQYF
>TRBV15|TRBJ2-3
CATSRDPTNTDTQYF
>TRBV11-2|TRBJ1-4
CASSAQREKLFF
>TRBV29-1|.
CSVRGQGAIEQYF
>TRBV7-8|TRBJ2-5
CASPLGLDQETQYF
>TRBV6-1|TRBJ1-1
CASSEVAPGQAFF
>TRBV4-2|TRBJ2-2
CASSQVGGRRTGELFF
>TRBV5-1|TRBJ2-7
CASSPGTAILPEQYF
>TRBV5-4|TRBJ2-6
CASSLASGAGANVLTF
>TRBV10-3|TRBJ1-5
CAISDQRPQHF
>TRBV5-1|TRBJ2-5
CASSLSGQGGETQYF
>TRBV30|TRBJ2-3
CAWSARRTDSPQYF
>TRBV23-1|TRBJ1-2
CASSQFVTRRYGYTF
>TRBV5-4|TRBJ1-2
CASSLQGPNYGYTF
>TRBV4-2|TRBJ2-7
CASSQDLNAGAGLREQYF
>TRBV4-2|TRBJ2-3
CASSRGNSGGTDTQYF
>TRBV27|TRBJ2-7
CASSYRESNYEQYF
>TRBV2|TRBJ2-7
CASSGRGTGIYEQYF
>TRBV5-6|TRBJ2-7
CASSPTGQGEYEQYF
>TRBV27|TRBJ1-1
CASSAKQGRANTEAFF
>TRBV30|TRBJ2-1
CAWSSPMSSYNEQFF
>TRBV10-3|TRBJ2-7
CAISPQTGPYEQYF
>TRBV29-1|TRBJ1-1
CSVAGWDRSTEAFF
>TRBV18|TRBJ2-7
CASSRDRWLEQYF
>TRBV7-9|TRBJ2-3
CASSFWGDTQYF
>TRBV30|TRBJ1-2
CAWSEGSSVMGGYTF
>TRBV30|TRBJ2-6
CAWSSGQGNTVLTF
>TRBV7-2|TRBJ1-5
CASSPRTGADQPQHF
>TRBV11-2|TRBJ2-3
CASSLSTVSTDTQYF
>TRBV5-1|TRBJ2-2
CASSLAPTGPNTGELFF
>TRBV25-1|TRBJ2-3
CASSEWRASGASQYF
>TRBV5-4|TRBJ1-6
CASSSGTMTNSPLHF
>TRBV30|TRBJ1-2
CAWIRGDGYTF
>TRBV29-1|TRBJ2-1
CSVVPTLRSYNEQFF
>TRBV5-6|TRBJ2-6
CASGREAGANVLTF
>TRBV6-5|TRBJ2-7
CASYPQGSYEQYF
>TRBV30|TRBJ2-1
CAWTRATRKAVNEQFF
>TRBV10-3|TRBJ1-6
CAISESDIQGRGYNSPLHF
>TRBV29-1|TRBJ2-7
CSVPGQGSYEQYF
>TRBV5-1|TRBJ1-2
CASSLEGSYGYTF
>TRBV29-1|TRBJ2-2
CSVPQGWNGELFF
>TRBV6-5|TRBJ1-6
CASTRGQINSPLHF
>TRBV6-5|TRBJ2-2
CASGVGRPVAGELFF
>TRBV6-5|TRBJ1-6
CASSYSGRTYNSPLHF
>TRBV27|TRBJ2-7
CASSLGDIAGDEQYF
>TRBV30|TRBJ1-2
CAWSVAGGPIYGYTF
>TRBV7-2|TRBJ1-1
CASSREYTEAFF
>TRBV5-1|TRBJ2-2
CASRADPSTGELFF
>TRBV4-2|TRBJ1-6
CASSQSSGTDYNSPLHF
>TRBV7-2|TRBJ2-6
CASRSGVGANVLTF
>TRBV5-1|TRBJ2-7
CASSDRGLTYEQYF
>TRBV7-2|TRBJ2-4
CASSPLTGIETKNIQYF